The text below deals with one TCR beta chain. Its specificity is not known. These data come from a study of T cell clonotyping in hematopoietic cell transplantation. General study findings and limits: Without cell sorting, CD4 versus CD8 contributions remain unresolved.

The repertoire was sequenced with immunoSEQ multiplex PCR; TCRdb's copy has only in-frame clones and lacks some. The table shows approximately 12,000 clones, with 70% to 80% occurring only once. Per the germline V gene, CDR1 is MGHDK and CDR2 is SYGVNS. The CDR3 is 16 residues long. V was pared by 4 bases and J by 2 bases, with 18 bases between. The TCR originated in a male patient aged 60 to 75 who had an allogeneic stem cell transplant from an unrelated donor, so the T cells may come from the graft donor. Some clones in this sample may be carry-over from other donors' samples. The sample in question was peripheral blood mononuclear cells, obtained 180 days after allogeneic stem cell transplant. The chain carries TRBV25-1 and TRBJ2-7; a weak D match, TRBD2 (5 bases). CDR3 nucleotides: TGTGCCAGCAGTGGAGGTCCGGGGAAAGGGACCTACGAGCAGTACTTC. It encodes CASSGGPGKGTYEQYF.